A single sample is the source of the 8 T cell receptor beta chains below, sequenced in a study of Ad26.COV2.S vaccination and SARS-CoV-2 variants. Profiling relied on immunoSEQ multiplex PCR, and the TCRdb table lists in-frame clones only, not all of them. The sample yields about 350,000 clones, roughly 90% seen once. Treatment meaning: some 19 received Ad26.COV2.S at low or high dose, single or two shots; a few received placebo; per-sample allocation not given. Collection of the samples took place on day 63 after the first injection of vaccine or placebo. The sequenced sample was peripheral blood, obtained in a trial of Ad26.COV2.S vaccine versus placebo. The receptors here all came from a person between 18 and 65 years old who received the Ad26.COV2.S COVID-19 vaccine or a placebo.

The chain combines TRBV5-1 with TRBJ1-5; 8 bases are shared with TRBD1. Germline V CDR1 and CDR2: SGHRS, YFSETQ. The V and J ends lost 1 base and 7 bases, in that order; junction bases with no gene match: 4. This CDR3 spans 14 amino acids. CDR3 amino acids: CASSLSTGEQPQHF. The CDR3 coding sequence is TGCGCCAGCAGCTTGTCGACAGGGGAGCAGCCCCAGCATTTT. Looking up the rest from reference TRBV5-1 and TRBJ1-5 gives the full variable domain: KAGVTQTPRYLIKTRGQQVTLSCSPISGHRSVSWYQQTPGQGLQFLFEYFSETQRNKGNFPGRFSGRQFSNSRSEMNVSTLELGDSALYLCASSLSTGEQPQHFGDGTRLSIL.

The gene calls are TRBV4-3 and TRBJ1-2; the match to TRBD1 covers 9 bases. The CDR3 loop spans 17 amino acids. Trimming at V came to 0 bases and at J to 4 bases, leaving 9 bases not matched to a gene. Germline V lookup: CDR1 LGHNA, CDR2 YSLEER. CDR3 nucleotides: TGCGCCAGCAGCCAAGATGGGGACAGGGAGGGGATCTATGGCTACACCTTC. This encodes CASSQDGDREGIYGYTF.

The J gene is TRBJ2-7, the V gene TRBV4-2; 8 bases align to TRBD1. CDR3 length: 16 residues. After removal of 2 bases from V and 2 bases from J, the junction contained 8 bases not matched to a gene. Germline V CDR1 and CDR2: LGHNA, YNFKEQ. The CDR3 is CASSQSQGALAYEQYF. In DNA, the CDR3 is TGTGCCAGCAGCCAATCGCAGGGGGCCCTAGCCTACGAGCAGTACTTC.

This clone was counted a single time. The chain has TRBV7-2 and TRBJ2-3; D may be TRBD2 (5 bases). The CDR3 is 15 residues long. The germline CDR1 and CDR2 sequences are SGHTA and FQGNSA. V shed 4 bases and J shed 2 bases, with 13 bases lying between them. Here the CDR3 DNA reads TGTGCCAGCAGCTCCGGAGCGGAAAACACAGATACGCAGTATTTT. Translating it yields CASSSGAENTDTQYF.

The chain carries TRBV19 and TRBJ2-3; D is tentatively TRBD1 or TRBD2 (5 bases each). Germline lookup yields CDR1 LNHDA and CDR2 SQIVND (reference sequence). This CDR3 contains 16 residues. Deletions cut 6 bases from V and 2 bases from J, with 18 bases between. The CDR3: CASSPPRDLLTDTQYF. The DNA for the CDR3 is TGTGCCAGTAGCCCCCCTCGGGACCTCCTCACAGATACGCAGTATTTT.

CDR3 in DNA: TGCAGCGTTACCAGGGGGGGGTACGAGCAGTACTTC. It translates to CSVTRGGYEQYF. This chain joins TRBV29-1 and TRBJ2-7; D could derive from TRBD1 or TRBD2 (7 bases each). Germline CDR1 SQVTM, CDR2 ANQGSEA. The V end lost 5 bases, the J end lost 4 bases, and 12 bases lay between the germline ends. The CDR3 has 12 residues.

The CDR3 protein is CASSYRAGEAFF. The CDR3 coding sequence is TGTGCCAGCAGCTATAGGGCGGGGGAAGCTTTCTTT. The chain is built from TRBV11-2 and TRBJ1-1; D is unresolved. Looked up from germline, CDR1 is SGHAT and CDR2 is FQNNGV. V gave up 4 bases and J gave up 8 bases, with 11 bases separating them. CDR3 length equals 12 residues.

This clone has just one count. The chain combines TRBV10-2 with TRBJ2-1; D may correspond to TRBD1 or TRBD2 (5 bases each). V gave up 6 bases and J gave up 6 bases, with 12 bases separating them. The germline V gene encodes CDR1 WSHSY and CDR2 SAAADI. The CDR3 contains 13 residues. The CDR3: CASSGTRVNEQFF. The CDR3 nucleotides read TGCGCCAGCAGCGGGACGCGTGTCAATGAGCAGTTCTTC.